This TCR beta chain emerged from a study of cytomegalovirus exposure and HLA in healthy donors. The CDR3 sequence is 13 residues long. Germline CDR1 reads GTSNPN; CDR2 reads SVGIG (reference sequence). Trimming stripped 8 bases from V and 4 bases from J, with 18 bases between. It was with 60 Vbeta and 13 Jbeta primers that the PCR ran. Produced via immunoSEQ multiplex PCR; TCRdb's table is partial and in-frame only. This sample has 60,000 to 70,000 clones, with about four fifths found just once. The chain combines TRBV30 with TRBJ2-7; D might be TRBD1 (6 bases). This TCR came from a woman in her 30s in good health and CMV-seronegative. Sequencing was done on a sample of PBMCs. In DNA form, the CDR3 reads TGTGCCGGTCGAACAGGGTTTTCGTACGAGCAGTACTTC. Translating it yields CAGRTGFSYEQYF.